The 10 T cell receptor beta chains below all came from one sample that was sequenced in a study of T cell responses to AZD1222 COVID-19 vaccine. The method was immunoSEQ multiplex PCR; TCRdb's version includes in-frame clones alone and lacks a portion of them. The sample lists about 120,000 clones, 87% occurring once. Sample: peripheral blood, taken 28 days after the second AZD1222 dose. Receptors originate from an adult who received the AZD1222 COVID-19 vaccine.

CDR3 sequence: CASSFEMNTEAFF. The CDR3 DNA reads as TGTGCCAGCAGCTTCGAGATGAACACTGAAGCTTTCTTT. The chain combines TRBV7-2 with TRBJ1-1; D is uncertain. Trimming shortened V by 3 bases and J by 0 bases, and 5 bases separated the two germline ends. This CDR3 spans 13 amino acids. Germline loops: CDR1 SGHTA, CDR2 FQGNSA.

This sequence joins TRBV5-1 and TRBJ1-5; 11 nucleotides line up with TRBD1. Germline V gives CDR1 SGHRS, CDR2 YFSETQ. Losses at the gene ends were 3 bases for V and 6 bases for J; bases not matched to a gene: 5. The CDR3 has 15 amino acids. Here the CDR3 DNA reads TGCGCCAGCAGCTGGACAGGGGGCGAGGGTCAGCCCCAGCATTTT. Translation: CASSWTGGEGQPQHF.

V usage is TRBV27 and J usage is TRBJ2-5; D not certain. The CDR3 covers 12 residues. Germline V gene data show CDR1 as MNHEY and CDR2 as SMNVEV (reference sequence). V lost 3 bases and J 5 bases, leaving 7 bases between the germline ends. The CDR3 spells CASSFRTETQYF. As DNA, the CDR3 is TGTGCCAGCAGTTTCCGAACGGAGACCCAGTACTTC.

To note about this clone: This same CDR3 is encoded by further DNA sequences in the sample. V is TRBV28 and J is TRBJ2-7, with D hard to call. The CDR3 has 11 amino acids. Trimming shortened V by 3 bases and J by 2 bases, and 2 bases separated the two germline ends. Germline loops: CDR1 MDHEN, CDR2 SYDVKM. This CDR3 reads CASSFAYEQYF. CDR3 DNA: TGTGCCAGCAGTTTTGCCTACGAGCAGTACTTC. Together with reference TRBV28 and TRBJ2-7, the CDR3 gives the full variable domain: DVKVTQSSRYLVKRTGEKVFLECVQDMDHENMFWYRQDPGLGLRLIYFSYDVKMKEKGDIPEGYSVSREKKERFSLILESASTNQTSMYLCASSFAYEQYFGPGTRLTVT.

For the CDR3, the DNA is TGTGCCAGCAGCTTATCCGGGACACCGTCTCCTGCGGCCAACGTCCTGACTTTC. Protein sequence: CASSLSGTPSPAANVLTF. The chain is built from TRBV7-2 and TRBJ2-6; D might be TRBD1 (6 bases). The CDR3 is made up of 18 amino acids. Trimming removed 2 bases at V and 6 bases at J, with 20 bases between. From germline, CDR1 is SGHTA and CDR2 FQGNSA.

V and J are TRBV6-5 and TRBJ2-4, with D hard to call. The CDR3 sequence is 15 residues long. Germline-derived CDR1 and CDR2 are MNHEY and SVGAGI. Deletions cut 0 bases from V and 2 bases from J, with 8 bases between. CDR3 amino acids: CASSYSMGPKNIQYF. The CDR3 coding sequence is TGTGCCAGCAGTTACTCGATGGGTCCCAAAAACATTCAGTACTTC.

The chain is built from TRBV29-1 and TRBJ1-5, with 7 bases that match TRBD1. The CDR3 is 14 residues long. V dropped 6 bases and J dropped 3; count of bases not matched to a gene: 8. In germline, CDR1 is SQVTM, CDR2 ANQGSEA. The DNA of the CDR3 is TGCAGCGTCGTTCAGGGGGGGGCCAATCAGCCCCAGCATTTT. Amino acids: CSVVQGGANQPQHF.

This clone was seen a single time. The CDR3 coding sequence is TGCGCCAGTTACCGAGGACAGGAGCCCCCGGGGACCCAGTACTTC. This gives the protein CASYRGQEPPGTQYF. The V and J genes are TRBV5-1 and TRBJ2-5; 7 bases align to TRBD1. Looked up from germline, CDR1 is SGHRS and CDR2 is YFSETQ. The CDR3 extends over 15 amino acids. Trimming took 8 bases from V and 7 from J; bases not matched to a gene: 17.

The genes are TRBV28 and TRBJ1-1, with TRBD1 matching over 7 bases. The germline CDR1 and CDR2 sequences are MDHEN and SYDVKM. Trimming took 3 bases from V and 1 from J; bases not matched to a gene: 8. The CDR3 covers 16 residues. In DNA, the CDR3 is TGTGCCAGCAGTTTCGGCAGGGGGTATGGGAACACTGAAGCTTTCTTT. Its translation is CASSFGRGYGNTEAFF.

This chain joins TRBV6-5 and TRBJ1-1; possibly TRBD1 for D (5 bases). V was clipped by 7 bases and J by 5 bases, with 20 bases between them. The germline V gene has CDR1 MNHEY and CDR2 SVGAGI. The CDR3 contains 15 residues. CDR3 in DNA: TGTGCCAGCACGCGCACCCCTAGGGAGGGGACTGAAGCTTTCTTT. Translated: CASTRTPREGTEAFF.